A selection of T cell receptor beta chains follows, all from one sample in a study of breast tumors, draining lymph nodes, adjacent tissues. TCRdb called the multiplex PCR reads again in MiXCR, with one record for every CDR3 protein. The repertoire has more than 80,000 distinct CDR3 sequences, about 29% of them found once; the top ten carry approximately 5%. The specimen sequenced was axillary lymph node tissue. All receptors derive from a female donor with breast cancer. Some clones in this sample may be carry-over from other donors' samples. CDR3s include the opening cysteine and the closing phenylalanine or tryptophan. The order of the fields is J gene, D gene, clone size, V gene, CDR3 protein, CDR3 DNA. The D gene is left open where the match is weak. For some rows the clone size is stated as once, few or many, or as a class when expanded; others skip it.

j_call: TRBJ1-4
d_call: -
clone_size: -
v_call: TRBV5-1
cdr3_aa: CASSSTTGPNEKLFF
cdr3_nt: TGCGCCAGCAGCTCGACGACAGGTCCTAATGAAAAACTGTTTTTT

j_call: TRBJ1-4
d_call: TRBD1
clone_size: many
v_call: TRBV4-1
cdr3_aa: CATKTTGVGLREKLFF
cdr3_nt: TGCGCCACCAAAACGACAGGGGTCGGTTTAAGGGAAAAACTGTTTTTT

j_call: TRBJ2-1
d_call: TRBD2
clone_size: many
v_call: TRBV7-8
cdr3_aa: CASSYPGTSGNEQFF
cdr3_nt: TGTGCCAGCAGCTACCCCGGGACTAGCGGCAATGAGCAGTTCTTC

j_call: TRBJ2-5
d_call: TRBD2
clone_size: many
v_call: TRBV20-1
cdr3_aa: CSARDYPETQYF
cdr3_nt: TGCAGTGCCAGGGACTATCCAGAGACCCAGTACTTC

j_call: TRBJ2-1
d_call: -
clone_size: many
v_call: TRBV7-2
cdr3_aa: CASSASVEQFF
cdr3_nt: TGTGCCAGCAGCGCGTCGGTTGAGCAGTTCTTC

j_call: TRBJ1-3
d_call: -
clone_size: -
v_call: TRBV7-9
cdr3_aa: CASSFYICSASRRSGNTIYF
cdr3_nt: -

j_call: TRBJ2-1
d_call: -
clone_size: many
v_call: TRBV3-1
cdr3_aa: CASSQDRDNEQFF
cdr3_nt: TGTGCCAGCAGCCAAGACAGGGACAATGAGCAGTTCTTC

j_call: TRBJ2-3
d_call: TRBD2
clone_size: many
v_call: TRBV19
cdr3_aa: CASSMGLAGADTQYF
cdr3_nt: TGTGCCAGTAGTATGGGACTAGCGGGGGCAGATACGCAGTATTTT

j_call: TRBJ2-3
d_call: -
clone_size: once
v_call: TRBV7-9
cdr3_aa: CASSFADTQEF
cdr3_nt: TGTGCCAGCAGCTTCGCAGATACGCAGGAGTTT

j_call: TRBJ2-3
d_call: -
clone_size: many
v_call: TRBV28
cdr3_aa: CASSSGGVSTDTQYF
cdr3_nt: TGTGCCAGCAGTTCGGGCGGGGTTAGCACAGATACGCAGTATTTT

j_call: TRBJ1-5
d_call: -
clone_size: many
v_call: TRBV5-1
cdr3_aa: CASSLWGQQNQPQHF
cdr3_nt: TGCGCCAGCAGCTTGTGGGGGCAACAGAATCAGCCCCAGCATTTT

j_call: TRBJ2-3
d_call: TRBD2
clone_size: -
v_call: TRBV7-2
cdr3_aa: CASSGRLAGGQDTQYF
cdr3_nt: TGTGCCAGCAGCGGAAGACTAGCGGGGGGGCAAGATACGCAGTATTTT

j_call: TRBJ1-6
d_call: -
clone_size: many
v_call: TRBV6-6
cdr3_aa: CASSHSAGPYNSPLHF
cdr3_nt: TGTGCCAGCAGTCACTCGGCAGGCCCTTATAATTCACCCCTCCACTTT

j_call: TRBJ2-5
d_call: -
clone_size: -
v_call: TRBV20-1
cdr3_aa: CSARAETQRAGTQYF
cdr3_nt: TGCAGTGCTAGAGCTGAGACGCAGCGGGCTGGGACCCAGTACTTC

j_call: TRBJ1-6
d_call: TRBD1
clone_size: -
v_call: TRBV5-1
cdr3_aa: CASSTGTDRYSPLHF
cdr3_nt: TGCGCCAGCAGCACCGGGACAGATCGTTATTCACCCCTCCACTTT

j_call: TRBJ1-4
d_call: -
clone_size: -
v_call: TRBV2
cdr3_aa: CASIRGSELGAEKLFF
cdr3_nt: TGTGCCAGCATTAGAGGCTCAGAGTTGGGGGCTGAAAAACTGTTCTTT

j_call: TRBJ2-3
d_call: TRBD2
clone_size: many
v_call: TRBV28
cdr3_aa: CASSGLAGVGTDTQYF
cdr3_nt: TGTGCCAGCAGCGGACTAGCGGGAGTCGGCACAGATACGCAGTATTTT

j_call: TRBJ1-2
d_call: TRBD1
clone_size: -
v_call: TRBV7-2
cdr3_aa: CASSWKTGPGVYGYTF
cdr3_nt: TGTGCCAGCAGCTGGAAGACAGGGCCGGGGGTTTATGGCTACACCTTC

j_call: TRBJ2-7
d_call: TRBD1
clone_size: many
v_call: TRBV28
cdr3_aa: CASSLSPGQSGEQYF
cdr3_nt: TGTGCCAGCAGTTTATCCCCGGGACAGTCAGGGGAGCAGTACTTC

j_call: TRBJ2-3
d_call: TRBD2
clone_size: -
v_call: TRBV2
cdr3_aa: CASSEGAGGAGTQYF
cdr3_nt: TGTGCCAGCAGTGAAGGGGCGGGGGGCGCGGGTACGCAGTATTTT

j_call: TRBJ1-6
d_call: TRBD1
clone_size: many
v_call: TRBV6-2/TRBV6-3
cdr3_aa: CASSYSTGQRGSPLHF
cdr3_nt: TGTGCCAGCAGTTATTCAACGGGACAGCGAGGGTCACCCCTCCACTTT

j_call: TRBJ2-7
d_call: TRBD2
clone_size: many
v_call: TRBV7-2
cdr3_aa: CASSLTGGNYEQYF
cdr3_nt: TGTGCCAGCAGCCTCACCGGGGGGAACTACGAGCAGTACTTC

j_call: TRBJ1-6
d_call: -
clone_size: many
v_call: TRBV4-3
cdr3_aa: CASSQDRDSYNSPLHF
cdr3_nt: TGCGCCAGCAGCCAAGATAGGGACTCCTATAATTCACCCCTCCACTTT

j_call: TRBJ2-1
d_call: TRBD2
clone_size: -
v_call: TRBV15
cdr3_aa: CATSRMGTSGNNEQFF
cdr3_nt: TGTGCCACCAGCAGAATGGGGACTAGCGGGAACAATGAGCAGTTCTTC

j_call: TRBJ2-5
d_call: TRBD1
clone_size: -
v_call: TRBV9
cdr3_aa: CASGAEQGTQETQYF
cdr3_nt: TGTGCCAGCGGCGCGGAACAGGGGACGCAAGAGACCCAGTACTTC

j_call: TRBJ2-3
d_call: -
clone_size: many
v_call: TRBV11-3
cdr3_aa: CASSSRLAQEADTQYF
cdr3_nt: TGTGCCAGCAGCTCCCGTCTAGCTCAAGAGGCAGATACGCAGTATTTT

j_call: TRBJ1-2
d_call: TRBD1
clone_size: many
v_call: TRBV7-8
cdr3_aa: CASSPDRGYGYTF
cdr3_nt: TGTGCCAGCAGTCCAGACAGGGGCTATGGCTACACCTTC

j_call: TRBJ1-2
d_call: -
clone_size: once
v_call: TRBV7-2
cdr3_aa: CASSLVGSYYGYTF
cdr3_nt: TGTGCCAGCAGCTTAGTTGGGTCTTACTATGGCTACACCTTC

j_call: TRBJ1-2
d_call: -
clone_size: many
v_call: TRBV3-1
cdr3_aa: CASSHSAVGYTF
cdr3_nt: TGTGCCAGCAGCCACTCCGCGGTGGGCTACACCTTC

j_call: TRBJ1-1
d_call: -
clone_size: -
v_call: TRBV20-1
cdr3_aa: CSATDGGSFGAFF
cdr3_nt: TGCAGTGCCACGGACGGGGGTAGTTTTGGAGCTTTCTTT

j_call: TRBJ2-1
d_call: TRBD2
clone_size: many
v_call: TRBV20-1
cdr3_aa: CSARDASGRADEQFF
cdr3_nt: TGCAGTGCTAGAGATGCTAGCGGGAGGGCCGATGAGCAGTTCTTC

j_call: TRBJ2-7
d_call: TRBD1
clone_size: -
v_call: TRBV7-9
cdr3_aa: CASSPCRGPAYEQYF
cdr3_nt: TGTGCCAGCAGCCCCTGCAGGGGGCCGGCCTACGAGCAGTACTTC